The entry that follows covers one TCR beta chain sequence. The length of the CDR3 is 15 residues. Germline V gives CDR1 KGHSH, CDR2 LQKENI. The junction had 8 bases not matched to a gene; V was cut back by 3 bases and J by 6 bases. This table comes from immunoSEQ multiplex PCR, and its TCRdb copy is limited to in-frame clones, with some not included. The table has 150,000 to 200,000 clones, 75% to 90% seen once. This entry belongs to a study of blood T cell repertoires in COVID-19. On the study more broadly: Spain, Italy and the United States supplied samples that represented acute and convalescent COVID-19.

Recruitment covered about two dozen US areas and drew participants whose ages spanned about 18 to 100 years. Clinical history as reported by participants underpinned cohort assignment. This clonotype originated in an older woman who had recovered from COVID-19. The J gene is TRBJ2-3, the V gene TRBV18, with TRBD2 identical over 8 bases. Sequences were obtained from PBMCs or T cells enriched from blood (not recorded which). CDR3 protein: CASSPSGGGTDTQYF. CDR3 in DNA: TGTGCCAGCTCACCCTCGGGAGGGGGGACCGATACGCAGTATTTT. Variable domain in full (rest from reference TRBV18 and TRBJ2-3): NAGVMQNPRHLVRRRGQEARLRCSPMKGHSHVYWYRQLPEEGLKFMVYLQKENIIDESGMPKERFSAEFPKEGPSILRIQQVVRGDSAAYFCASSPSGGGTDTQYFGPGTRLTVL.